The 18 T cell receptor beta chains in this list originate from one sample, sequenced in a study of monozygotic twins with inflammatory bowel disease. TCRdb reworked the 5' RACE reads into one entry per CDR3 protein, no DNA. The sample table includes fewer than 550,000 distinct CDR3 sequences. The sample taken for sequencing was blood. Receptors were obtained from a human donor with ulcerative colitis or Crohn's disease, or a healthy co-twin of an affected twin (not recorded which).

The J gene is TRBJ2-3, the V gene TRBV5-1; TCRdb lists TRBD2, though no DNA is available to test this call. The V gene's germline CDR1 is SGHRS and CDR2 YFSETQ. The CDR3 consists of 14 residues. CDR3 protein: CASSITSTPDTQYF. The whole variable domain, remainder taken from reference TRBV5-1 and TRBJ2-3, is KAGVTQTPRYLIKTRGQQVTLSCSPISGHRSVSWYQQTPGQGLQFLFEYFSETQRNKGNFPGRFSGRQFSNSRSEMNVSTLELGDSALYLCASSITSTPDTQYFGPGTRLTVL.

This chain's CDR3 is CASSLNGGAVGYTF. This sequence joins TRBV7-2 and TRBJ1-2; TCRdb's D call of TRBD1 is untestable without DNA. CDR3 length equals 14 residues. CDR1 SGHTA and CDR2 FQGNSA come from the germline V gene.

V is TRBV28 and J is TRBJ1-5. Germline V gives CDR1 MDHEN, CDR2 SYDVKM. The CDR3 covers 13 residues. The CDR3 spells CASTLVAGKPQHF.

The gene calls are TRBV20-1 and TRBJ2-5; TCRdb returns TRBD1, unconfirmable since there is no DNA. The CDR3 is 15 residues long. Germline assignment: CDR1 DFQATT and CDR2 SNEGSKA (reference sequence). CDR3 sequence: CSAEDRGTGRETQYF.

The chain's CDR3 is CSARGEGNEQYF. The chain is built from TRBV20-1 and TRBJ2-7; TCRdb proposes TRBD2, but this gene call is untestable without DNA. This CDR3 is built from 12 residues. CDR1 and CDR2 from the germline V gene are DFQATT and SNEGSKA (reference sequence).

The chain combines TRBV18 with TRBJ2-5; TCRdb proposes TRBD2, but this gene call is untestable without DNA. Looked up from germline, CDR1 is KGHSH and CDR2 is LQKENI. The CDR3 is made up of 13 amino acids. The CDR3 loop is CASSQASKETQYF.

The chain has TRBV6-1 and TRBJ1-3; checking the TCRdb D call of TRBD1 is not possible without DNA. The CDR3 contains 14 residues. Germline lookup yields CDR1 MNHNS and CDR2 SASEGT. The CDR3 sequence is CASSDRQGLDTIYF.

This chain connects TRBV19 to TRBJ1-2. Germline-derived CDR1 and CDR2 are LNHDA and SQIVND (reference sequence). The CDR3 extends over 15 amino acids. This CDR3 reads CASSTTATANYGYTF.

The V and J genes are TRBV5-1 and TRBJ2-1; TCRdb returns TRBD1, unconfirmable since there is no DNA. CDR1 and CDR2 from the germline V gene are SGHRS and YFSETQ. The CDR3 is made up of 16 amino acids. The CDR3 reads CASSLDHGGSSNEQFF.

CDR3 amino acids: CASSTSGGHFNYGYTF. The chain employs TRBV28 and TRBJ1-2; lacking DNA, the TRBD1 call made by TCRdb goes unchecked. The germline gives CDR1 MDHEN, CDR2 SYDVKM. There are 16 residues in the CDR3.

This chain connects TRBV20-1 to TRBJ2-7; with no DNA, the TCRdb D assignment of TRBD1 cannot be verified. CDR3 size: 14 residues. The germline V gene encodes CDR1 DFQATT and CDR2 SNEGSKA (reference sequence). The CDR3 spells CSAARRERGNEQYF.

The chain carries TRBV9 and TRBJ2-6. CDR3 length: 16 residues. In germline, CDR1 is SGDLS, CDR2 YYNGEE. The CDR3 is CASSVATVSGANVLTF.

The chain is built from TRBV20-1 and TRBJ2-6; no DNA is available, so the TRBD2 call from TCRdb remains unchecked. Germline V gene data show CDR1 as DFQATT and CDR2 as SNEGSKA (reference sequence). This CDR3 is built from 16 residues. CDR3 residues: CSARGEGFPGANVLTF.

V is TRBV19 and J is TRBJ1-1. The CDR3 has 16 amino acids. Germline V gene sequence: CDR1 LNHDA, CDR2 SQIVND (reference sequence). The CDR3 here is CASSVTDYGWNTEAFF.

CDR3 region: CASSSQPGQGSSPLHF. The chain has TRBV11-2 and TRBJ1-6; TCRdb calls TRBD1, which cannot be checked without DNA. Germline assignment: CDR1 SGHAT and CDR2 FQNNGV. This CDR3 is 16 amino acids long.

The chain joins TRBV12-3 or TRBV12-4 to TRBJ2-7; TCRdb calls TRBD1, which cannot be checked without DNA. The CDR3 is 14 amino acids. The CDR3 here is CASRLAPGSYEQYF.

The chain recombines TRBV7-2 with TRBJ1-1; there is no DNA to check the TCRdb D call of TRBD1. CDR3 length: 15 amino acids. Germline V gives CDR1 SGHTA, CDR2 FQGNSA. The CDR3 region is CASSQGTRRGTEAFF.

V gene TRBV11-1 combines with J gene TRBJ1-3. This CDR3 spans 16 amino acids. Germline CDR1 reads SGHAT; CDR2 reads FQDESV (reference sequence). CDR3 loop: CASSLNAASRGHTIYF.